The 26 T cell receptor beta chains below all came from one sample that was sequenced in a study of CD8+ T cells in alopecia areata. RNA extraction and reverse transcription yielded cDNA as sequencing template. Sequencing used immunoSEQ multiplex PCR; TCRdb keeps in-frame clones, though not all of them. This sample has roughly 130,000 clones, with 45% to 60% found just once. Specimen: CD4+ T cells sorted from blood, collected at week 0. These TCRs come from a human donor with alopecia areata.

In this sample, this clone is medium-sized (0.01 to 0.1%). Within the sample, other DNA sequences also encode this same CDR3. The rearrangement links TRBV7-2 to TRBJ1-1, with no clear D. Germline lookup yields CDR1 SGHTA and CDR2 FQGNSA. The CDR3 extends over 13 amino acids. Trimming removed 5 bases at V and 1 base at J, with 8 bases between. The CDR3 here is CASSLEGNTEAFF. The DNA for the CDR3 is TGTGCCAGCAGCCTAGAGGGGAACACTGAAGCTTTCTTT. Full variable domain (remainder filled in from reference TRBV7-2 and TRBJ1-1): GAGVSQSPSNKVTEKGKDVELRCDPISGHTALYWYRQSLGQGLEFLIYFQGNSAPDKSGLPSDRFSAERTGGSVSTLTIQRTQQEDSAVYLCASSLEGNTEAFFGQGTRLTVV.

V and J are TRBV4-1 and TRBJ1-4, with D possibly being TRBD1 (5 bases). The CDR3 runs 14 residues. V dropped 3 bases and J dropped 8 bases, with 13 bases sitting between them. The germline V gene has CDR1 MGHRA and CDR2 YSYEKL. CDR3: CASSQRQSQEKLFF. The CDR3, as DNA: TGCGCCAGCAGCCAGCGACAGTCACAGGAAAAACTGTTTTTT.

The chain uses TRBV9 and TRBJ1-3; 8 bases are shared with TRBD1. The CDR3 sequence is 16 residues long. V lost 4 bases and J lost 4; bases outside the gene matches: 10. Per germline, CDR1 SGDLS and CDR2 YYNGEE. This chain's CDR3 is CASSKDRGRVGNTIYF. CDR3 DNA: TGTGCCAGCAGCAAAGACAGGGGCCGTGTGGGAAACACCATATATTTT.

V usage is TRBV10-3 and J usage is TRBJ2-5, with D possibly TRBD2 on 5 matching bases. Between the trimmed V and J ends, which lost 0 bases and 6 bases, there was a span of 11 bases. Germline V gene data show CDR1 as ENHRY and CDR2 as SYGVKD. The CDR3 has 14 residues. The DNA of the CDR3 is TGTGCCATCAGTGAGTCGGAAGGGAGTCAGACCCAGTACTTC. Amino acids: CAISESEGSQTQYF.

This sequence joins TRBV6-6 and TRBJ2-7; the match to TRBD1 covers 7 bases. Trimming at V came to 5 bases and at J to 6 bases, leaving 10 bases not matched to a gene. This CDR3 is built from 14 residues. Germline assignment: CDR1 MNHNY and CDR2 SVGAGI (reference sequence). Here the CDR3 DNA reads TGTGCCAGCAGTGTACCAGGGGGATTCGGCGAGCAGTACTTC. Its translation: CASSVPGGFGEQYF.

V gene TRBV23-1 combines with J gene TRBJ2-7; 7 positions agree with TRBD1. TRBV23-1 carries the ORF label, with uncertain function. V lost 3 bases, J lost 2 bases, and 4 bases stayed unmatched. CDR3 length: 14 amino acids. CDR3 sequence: CASSQQGQTYEQYF. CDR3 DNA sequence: TGCGCCAGCAGTCAGCAGGGACAGACCTACGAGCAGTACTTC.

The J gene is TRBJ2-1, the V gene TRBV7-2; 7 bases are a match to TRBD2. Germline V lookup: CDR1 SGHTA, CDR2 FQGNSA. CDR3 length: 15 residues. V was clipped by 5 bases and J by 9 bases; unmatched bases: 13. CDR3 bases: TGTGCCAGCAGCCCAAACGGACTAGTATCAGGTGAGCAGTTCTTC. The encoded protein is CASSPNGLVSGEQFF. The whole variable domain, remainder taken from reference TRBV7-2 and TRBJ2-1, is GAGVSQSPSNKVTEKGKDVELRCDPISGHTALYWYRQSLGQGLEFLIYFQGNSAPDKSGLPSDRFSAERTGGSVSTLTIQRTQQEDSAVYLCASSPNGLVSGEQFFGPGTRLTVL.

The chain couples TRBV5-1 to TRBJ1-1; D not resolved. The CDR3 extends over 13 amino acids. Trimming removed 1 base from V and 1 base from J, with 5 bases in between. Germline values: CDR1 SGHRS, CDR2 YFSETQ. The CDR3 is CASSLLRNTEAFF. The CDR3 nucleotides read TGCGCCAGCAGCTTGCTTAGGAACACTGAAGCTTTCTTT.

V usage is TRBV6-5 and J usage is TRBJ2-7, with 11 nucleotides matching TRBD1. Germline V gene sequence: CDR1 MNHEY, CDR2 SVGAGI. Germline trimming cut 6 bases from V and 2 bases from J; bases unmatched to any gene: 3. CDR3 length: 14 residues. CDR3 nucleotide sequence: TGTGCCAGCAGGAAGGGACAGGGGGCCTACGAGCAGTACTTC. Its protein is CASRKGQGAYEQYF.

The DNA of the CDR3 is TGCAGTGCCGAGCAGTCCTACGAGCAGTACTTC. This gives the protein CSAEQSYEQYF. The J gene is TRBJ2-7, the V gene TRBV20-1; no definite D call. Germline values: CDR1 DFQATT, CDR2 SNEGSKA (reference sequence). V was clipped by 6 bases and J by 1 base, with 7 bases between them. This CDR3 has 11 amino acids.

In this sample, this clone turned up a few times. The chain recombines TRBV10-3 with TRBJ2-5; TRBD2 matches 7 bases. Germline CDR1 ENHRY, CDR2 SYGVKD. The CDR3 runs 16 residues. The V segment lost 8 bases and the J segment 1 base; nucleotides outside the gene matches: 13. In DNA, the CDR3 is TGTGCCATCGGGGCTAGCGGAGCCACTTTCCAAGAGACCCAGTACTTC. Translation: CAIGASGATFQETQYF.

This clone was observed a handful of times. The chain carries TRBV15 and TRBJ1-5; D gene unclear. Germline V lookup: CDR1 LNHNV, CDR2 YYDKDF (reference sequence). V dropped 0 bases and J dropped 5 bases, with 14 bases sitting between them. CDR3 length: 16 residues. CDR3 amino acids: CATSRDSFGVDQPQHF. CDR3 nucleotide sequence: TGTGCCACCAGCAGAGATAGTTTTGGGGTGGATCAGCCCCAGCATTTT.

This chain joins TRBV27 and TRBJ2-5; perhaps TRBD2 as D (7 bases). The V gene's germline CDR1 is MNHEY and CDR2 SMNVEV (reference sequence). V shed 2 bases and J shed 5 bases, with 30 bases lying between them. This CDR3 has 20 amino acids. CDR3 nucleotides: TGTGCCAGCAGTTTAAATGGTCTGGGGGGGGCTAGAAGTCCCGGGGAGACCCAGTACTTC. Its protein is CASSLNGLGGARSPGETQYF.

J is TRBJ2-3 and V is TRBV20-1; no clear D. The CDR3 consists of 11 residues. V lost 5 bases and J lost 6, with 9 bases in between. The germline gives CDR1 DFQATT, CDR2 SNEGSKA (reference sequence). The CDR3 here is CSAPLTDTQYF. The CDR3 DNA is TGCAGTGCTCCACTGACCGATACGCAGTATTTT.

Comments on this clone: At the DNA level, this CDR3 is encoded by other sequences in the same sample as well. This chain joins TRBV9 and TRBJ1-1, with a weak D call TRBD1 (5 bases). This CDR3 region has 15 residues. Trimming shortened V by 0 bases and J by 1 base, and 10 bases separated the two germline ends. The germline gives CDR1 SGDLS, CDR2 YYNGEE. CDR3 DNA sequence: TGTGCCAGCAGCGTAGAGGGGAGGGGGAACACTGAAGCTTTCTTT. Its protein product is CASSVEGRGNTEAFF.

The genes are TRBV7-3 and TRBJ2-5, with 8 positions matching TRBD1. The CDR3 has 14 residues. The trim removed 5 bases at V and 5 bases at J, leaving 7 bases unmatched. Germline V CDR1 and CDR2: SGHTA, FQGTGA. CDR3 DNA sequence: TGTGCCAGCAGCCCGACAGGGGAGAGGGAGACCCAGTACTTC. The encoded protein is CASSPTGERETQYF.

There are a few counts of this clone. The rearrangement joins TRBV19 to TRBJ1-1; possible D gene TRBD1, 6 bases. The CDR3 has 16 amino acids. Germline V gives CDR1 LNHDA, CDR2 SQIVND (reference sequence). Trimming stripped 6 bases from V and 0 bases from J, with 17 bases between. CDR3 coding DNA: TGTGCCAGTAGCCCAAACGGGGGCCGAATGAACACTGAAGCTTTCTTT. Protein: CASSPNGGRMNTEAFF.

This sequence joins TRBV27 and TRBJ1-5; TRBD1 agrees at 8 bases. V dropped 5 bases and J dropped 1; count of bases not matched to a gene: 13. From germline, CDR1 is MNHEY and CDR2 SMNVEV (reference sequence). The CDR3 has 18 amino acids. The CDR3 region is CASSRNQYWTGSNQPQHF. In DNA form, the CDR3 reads TGTGCCAGCAGTCGGAACCAATATTGGACAGGGAGCAATCAGCCCCAGCATTTT.

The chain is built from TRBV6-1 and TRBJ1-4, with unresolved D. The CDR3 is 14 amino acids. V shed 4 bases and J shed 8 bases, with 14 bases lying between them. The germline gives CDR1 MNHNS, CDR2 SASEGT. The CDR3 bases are TGTGCCAGCAGTGCTAGGAGGGTGGACGAAAAACTGTTTTTT. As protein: CASSARRVDEKLFF.

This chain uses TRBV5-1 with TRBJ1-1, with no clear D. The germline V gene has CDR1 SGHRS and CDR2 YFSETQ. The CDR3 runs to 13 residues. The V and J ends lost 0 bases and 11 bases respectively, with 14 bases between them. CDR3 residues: CASSLGADRIAFF. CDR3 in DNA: TGCGCCAGCAGCTTGGGGGCAGATCGAATCGCTTTCTTT.

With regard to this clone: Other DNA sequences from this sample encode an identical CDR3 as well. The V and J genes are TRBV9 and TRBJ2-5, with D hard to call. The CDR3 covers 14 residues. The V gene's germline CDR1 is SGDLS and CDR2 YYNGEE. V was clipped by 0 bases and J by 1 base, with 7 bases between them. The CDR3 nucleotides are TGTGCCAGCAGCGTAGGTGGCGGCCAAGAGACCCAGTACTTC. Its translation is CASSVGGGQETQYF.

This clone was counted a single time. In nucleotides, the CDR3 is TGTGCCACCAGCAATGCAAGATCGGGGATTAGCAATCAGCCCCAGCATTTT. Amino acid sequence: CATSNARSGISNQPQHF. The chain recombines TRBV15 with TRBJ1-5; D is uncertain. CDR1 is LNHNV and CDR2 is YYDKDF in the germline V gene (reference sequence). This CDR3 comprises 17 residues. Trimming removed 4 bases from V and 0 bases from J, with 16 bases in between.

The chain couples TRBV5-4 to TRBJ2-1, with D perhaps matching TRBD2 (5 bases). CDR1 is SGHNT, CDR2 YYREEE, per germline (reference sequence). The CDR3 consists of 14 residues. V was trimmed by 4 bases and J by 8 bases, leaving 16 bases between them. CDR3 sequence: CASSAGLLRDEQFF. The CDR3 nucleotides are TGTGCCAGCAGCGCAGGACTCCTACGGGATGAGCAGTTCTTC.

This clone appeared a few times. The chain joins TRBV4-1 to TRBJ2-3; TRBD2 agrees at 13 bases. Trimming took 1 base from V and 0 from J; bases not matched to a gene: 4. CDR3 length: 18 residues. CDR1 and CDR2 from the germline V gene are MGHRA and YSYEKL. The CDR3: CASSQVTSGRASTDTQYF. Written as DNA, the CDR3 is TGCGCCAGCAGCCAAGTCACTAGCGGGAGGGCAAGCACAGATACGCAGTATTTT.

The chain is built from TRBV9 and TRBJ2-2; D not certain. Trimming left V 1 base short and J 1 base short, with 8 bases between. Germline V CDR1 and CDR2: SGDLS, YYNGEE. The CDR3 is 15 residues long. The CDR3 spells CASSVTPWNTGELFF. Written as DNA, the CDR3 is TGTGCCAGCAGCGTAACTCCCTGGAACACCGGGGAGCTGTTTTTT.

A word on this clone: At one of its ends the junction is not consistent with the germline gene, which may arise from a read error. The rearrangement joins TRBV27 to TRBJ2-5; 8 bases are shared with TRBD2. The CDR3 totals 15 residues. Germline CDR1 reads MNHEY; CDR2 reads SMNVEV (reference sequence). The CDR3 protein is CASSLSSGSKGTQYF. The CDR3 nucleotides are TGTGCCAGCAGTCTATCTAGCGGGTCTAAAGGGACCCAGTACTTC.